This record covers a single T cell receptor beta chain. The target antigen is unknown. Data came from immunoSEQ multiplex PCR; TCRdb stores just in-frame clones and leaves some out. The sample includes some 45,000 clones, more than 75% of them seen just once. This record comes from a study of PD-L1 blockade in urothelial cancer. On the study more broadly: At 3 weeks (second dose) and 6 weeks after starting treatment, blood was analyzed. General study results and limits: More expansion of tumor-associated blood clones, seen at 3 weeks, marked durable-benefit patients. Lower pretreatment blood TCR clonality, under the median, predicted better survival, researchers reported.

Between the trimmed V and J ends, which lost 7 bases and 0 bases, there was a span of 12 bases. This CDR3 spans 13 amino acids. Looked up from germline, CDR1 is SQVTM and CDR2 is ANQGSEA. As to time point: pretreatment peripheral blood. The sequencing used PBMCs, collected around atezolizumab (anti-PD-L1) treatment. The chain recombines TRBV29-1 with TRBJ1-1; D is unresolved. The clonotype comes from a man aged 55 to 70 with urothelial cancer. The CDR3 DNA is TGCAGCGCTCAGGCCCATTTGAACACTGAAGCTTTCTTT. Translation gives CSAQAHLNTEAFF.